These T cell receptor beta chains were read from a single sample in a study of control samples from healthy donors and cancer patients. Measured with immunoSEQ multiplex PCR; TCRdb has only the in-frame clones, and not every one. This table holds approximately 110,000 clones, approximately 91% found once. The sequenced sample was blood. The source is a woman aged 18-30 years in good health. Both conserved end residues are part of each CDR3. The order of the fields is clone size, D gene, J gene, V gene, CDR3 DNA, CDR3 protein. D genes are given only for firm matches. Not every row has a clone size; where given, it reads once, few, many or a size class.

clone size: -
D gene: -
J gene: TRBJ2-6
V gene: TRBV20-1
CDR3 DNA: TGCAGTGTCGCTGGGGCCAACGTCCTGACTTTC
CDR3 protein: CSVAGANVLTF

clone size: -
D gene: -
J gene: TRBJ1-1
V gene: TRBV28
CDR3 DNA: TGTGCCAGCAGTTTATCGGACACTGAAGCTTTCTTT
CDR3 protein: CASSLSDTEAFF

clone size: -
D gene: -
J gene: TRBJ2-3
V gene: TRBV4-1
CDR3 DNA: TGCGCCAGCAGCCAAGTGGCAGGCACAAGCACAGATACGCAGTATTTT
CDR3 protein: CASSQVAGTSTDTQYF

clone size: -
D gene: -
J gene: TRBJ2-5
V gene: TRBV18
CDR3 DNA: TGTGCCAGCTCACCAGGGAAGGGGGAGACCCAGTACTTC
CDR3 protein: CASSPGKGETQYF

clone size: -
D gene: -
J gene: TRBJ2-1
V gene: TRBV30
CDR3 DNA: TGTGCCTGGGGAGGGGACCGAGCTAACAATGAGCAGTTCTTC
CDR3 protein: CAWGGDRANNEQFF

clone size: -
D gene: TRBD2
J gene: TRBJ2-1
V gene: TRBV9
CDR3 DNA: TGTGCCAGCAGCGCCGGGGGGGGCCATGGGGGGCACTTCTCCTACAATGAGCAGTTCTTC
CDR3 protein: CASSAGGGHGGHFSYNEQFF

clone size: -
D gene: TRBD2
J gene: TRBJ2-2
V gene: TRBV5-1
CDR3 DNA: TGCGCCAGCAGCTCCGCAAGCGGGGGGACCACCGGGGAGCTGTTTTTT
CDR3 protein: CASSSASGGTTGELFF

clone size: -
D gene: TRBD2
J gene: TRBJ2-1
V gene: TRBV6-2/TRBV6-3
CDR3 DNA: TGTGCCAGCAGTTACTATCTGTTAGCGGGAGACAATGAGCAGTTCTTC
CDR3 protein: CASSYYLLAGDNEQFF

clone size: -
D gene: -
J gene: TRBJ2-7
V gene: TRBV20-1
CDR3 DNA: TGCAGTGCTAGTCTCCCGCAGCAGGGGAGGCACGAGCAGTACTTC
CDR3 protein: CSASLPQQGRHEQYF

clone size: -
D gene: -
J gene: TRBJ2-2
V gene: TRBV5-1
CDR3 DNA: TGCGCCAGCAGCTGGGAACCGGGGAGTAACACCGGGGAGCTGTTTTTT
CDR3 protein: CASSWEPGSNTGELFF

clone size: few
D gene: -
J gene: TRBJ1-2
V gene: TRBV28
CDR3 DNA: TGTGCCAGCAGTGCACAGGGCTATGGCTACACCTTC
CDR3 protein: CASSAQGYGYTF

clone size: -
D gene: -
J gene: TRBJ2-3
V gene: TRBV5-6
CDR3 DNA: TGTGCCAGCAGCTTGTATACAGATACGCAGTATTTT
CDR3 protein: CASSLYTDTQYF

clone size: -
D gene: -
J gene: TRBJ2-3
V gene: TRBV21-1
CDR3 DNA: TGTGCCAGCAGCAATGCAGGGCCCGGCACAGATACGCAGTATTTT
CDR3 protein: CASSNAGPGTDTQYF

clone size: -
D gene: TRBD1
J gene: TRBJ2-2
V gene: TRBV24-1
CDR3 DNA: TGTGCCGTACAGGGGGCGCGGACCGGGGAGCTGTTTTTT
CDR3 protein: CAVQGARTGELFF

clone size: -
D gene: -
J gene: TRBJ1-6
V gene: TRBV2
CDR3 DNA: TGTGCCCGCAGTGACCAAGGGGCAAATAATTCACCCCTCCACTTT
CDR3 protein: CARSDQGANNSPLHF

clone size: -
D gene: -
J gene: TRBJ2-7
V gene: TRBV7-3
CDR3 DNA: TGTGCCAGCAGCTTGTCAACAGGATGGGAGCAGTACTTC
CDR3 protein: CASSLSTGWEQYF

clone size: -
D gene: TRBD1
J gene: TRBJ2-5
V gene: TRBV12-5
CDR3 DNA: TGTGCTAGTGGTCCCTCGGACAGGGCTGGGGAGACCCAGTACTTC
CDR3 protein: CASGPSDRAGETQYF

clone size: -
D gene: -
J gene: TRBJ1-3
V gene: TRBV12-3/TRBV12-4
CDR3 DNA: TGTGCCAGCAGTACGTTAAGGGGAAACACCATATATTTT
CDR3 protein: CASSTLRGNTIYF

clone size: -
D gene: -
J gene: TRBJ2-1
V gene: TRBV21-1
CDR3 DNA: TGTGCCAGCAGCAGTAGTCCCGGGACAGGGAACAATGAGCAGTTCTTC
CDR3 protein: CASSSSPGTGNNEQFF

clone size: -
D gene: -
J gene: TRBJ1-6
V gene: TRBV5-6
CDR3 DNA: TGTGCCAGCAGCTGGGGGGGAGAGGGGAATTCACCCCTCCACTTT
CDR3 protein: CASSWGGEGNSPLHF

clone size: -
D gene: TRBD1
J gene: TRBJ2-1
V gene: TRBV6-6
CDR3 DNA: TGTGCCAGCAGGCCTCGGCAGGGGGCGGTTGAGCAGTTCTTC
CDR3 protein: CASRPRQGAVEQFF

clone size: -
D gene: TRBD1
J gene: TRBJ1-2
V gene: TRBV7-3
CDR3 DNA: TGTGCCAGCAGCTTAACGGGACAGGGATCGGTGGGCTACACCTTC
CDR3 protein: CASSLTGQGSVGYTF

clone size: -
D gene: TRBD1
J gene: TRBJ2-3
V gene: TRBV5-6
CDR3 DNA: TGTGCCAGCAGCTACGACAGGGCTAGCACAGATACGCAGTATTTT
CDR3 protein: CASSYDRASTDTQYF

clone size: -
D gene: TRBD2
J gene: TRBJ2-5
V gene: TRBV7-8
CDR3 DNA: TGTGCCAGCAGCTTACTAGCGGGAGGGCCGTCGGCGGAGACCCAGTACTTC
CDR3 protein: CASSLLAGGPSAETQYF

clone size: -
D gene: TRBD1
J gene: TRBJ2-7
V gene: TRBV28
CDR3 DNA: TGTGCCAGCAGTACAGGGGTCTTTAAATACGAGCAGTACTTC
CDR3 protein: CASSTGVFKYEQYF

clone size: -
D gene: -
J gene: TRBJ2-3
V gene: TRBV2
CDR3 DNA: TGTGCCAGCAGGGGCCTTAACACAGATACGCAGTATTTT
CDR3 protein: CASRGLNTDTQYF

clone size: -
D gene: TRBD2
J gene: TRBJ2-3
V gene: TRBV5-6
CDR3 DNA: TGTGCCAGCAGCTTGGGGCTAGCGGGGGCCTATCTTACCACAGATACGCAGTATTTT
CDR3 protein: CASSLGLAGAYLTTDTQYF

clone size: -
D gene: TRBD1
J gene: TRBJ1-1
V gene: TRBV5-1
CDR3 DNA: TGCGCCAGTACAGGGGGCACTGAAGCTTTCTTT
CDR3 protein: CASTGGTEAFF

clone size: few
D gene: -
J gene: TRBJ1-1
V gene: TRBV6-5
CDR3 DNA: TGTGCCAGCAGTTACACGCACCGGGGGGACACTGAAGCTTTCTTT
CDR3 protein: CASSYTHRGDTEAFF

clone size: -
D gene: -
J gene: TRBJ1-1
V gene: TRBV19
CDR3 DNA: TGTGCCAGTAGTATGCAGACGCGTAACACTGAAGCTTTCTTT
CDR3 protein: CASSMQTRNTEAFF

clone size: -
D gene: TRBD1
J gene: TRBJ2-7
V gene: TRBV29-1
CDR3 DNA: TGCAGCGTTGTAAGTCCAGGGGGCGAGCAGTACTTC
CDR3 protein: CSVVSPGGEQYF

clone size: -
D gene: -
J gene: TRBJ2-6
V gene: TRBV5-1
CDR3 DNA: TGCGCCAGCAGCTTGGGATCTGGGGCCAACGTCCTGACTTTC
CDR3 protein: CASSLGSGANVLTF

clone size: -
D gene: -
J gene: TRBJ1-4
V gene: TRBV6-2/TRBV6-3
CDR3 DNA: TGTGCCAGCAGTTACTCGAGCGGTATGAATGAAAAACTGTTTTTT
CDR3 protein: CASSYSSGMNEKLFF

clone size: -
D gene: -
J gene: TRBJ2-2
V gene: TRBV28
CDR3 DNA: TGTGCCAGCAGTTTAGCCGGGGAGCTGTTTTTT
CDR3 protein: CASSLAGELFF

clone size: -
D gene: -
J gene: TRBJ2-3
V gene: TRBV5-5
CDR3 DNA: TGTGCCAGCAGCTCAGTGCGAGGAATTAGCACAGATACGCAGTATTTT
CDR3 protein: CASSSVRGISTDTQYF

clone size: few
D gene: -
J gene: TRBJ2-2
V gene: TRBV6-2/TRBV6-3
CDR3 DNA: TGTGCCAGCAGTTACCCCTACCAGAGTAGGGGGACCGGGGAGCTGTTTTTT
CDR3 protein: CASSYPYQSRGTGELFF

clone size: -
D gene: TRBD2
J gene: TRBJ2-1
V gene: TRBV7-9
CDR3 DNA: TGTGCCAGCAGCTTCCCCCCTAGCGGGAGTCAGGGGCAGTTCTTC
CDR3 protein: CASSFPPSGSQGQFF

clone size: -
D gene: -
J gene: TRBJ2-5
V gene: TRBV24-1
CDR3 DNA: TGTGCCACCAGTGGCCACAAAGAGACCCAGTACTTC
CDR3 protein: CATSGHKETQYF

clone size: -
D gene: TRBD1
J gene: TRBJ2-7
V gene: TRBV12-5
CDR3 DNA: TGTGCTAGTGGTTTGGGACAGGGCCCCGACGAGCAGTACTTC
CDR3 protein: CASGLGQGPDEQYF

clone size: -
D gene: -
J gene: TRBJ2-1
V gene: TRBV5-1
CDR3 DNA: TGCGCCAGCAGCTTGGAGGAGAGTTACTACAATGAGCAGTTCTTC
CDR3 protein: CASSLEESYYNEQFF

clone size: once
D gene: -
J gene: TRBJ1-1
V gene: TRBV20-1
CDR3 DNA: TGCAGTGGGATGAACACTGAAGCTTTCTTT
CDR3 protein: CSGMNTEAFF

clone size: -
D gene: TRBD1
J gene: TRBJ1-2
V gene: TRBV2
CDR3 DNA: TGTGCCAGCAGTGAAGTGAGGGGGCATGGCTACACCTTC
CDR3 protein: CASSEVRGHGYTF

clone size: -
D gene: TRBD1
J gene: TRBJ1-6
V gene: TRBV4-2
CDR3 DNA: TGTGCCAGCAGCCACCCGGACAGGGGAAATTCACCCCTCCACTTT
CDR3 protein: CASSHPDRGNSPLHF

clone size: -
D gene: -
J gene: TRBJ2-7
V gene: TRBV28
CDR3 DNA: TGTGCCAGCAGTAACACAAGGCGGGGAGAGCAGTACTTC
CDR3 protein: CASSNTRRGEQYF

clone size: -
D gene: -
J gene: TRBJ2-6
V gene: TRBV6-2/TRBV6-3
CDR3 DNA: TGTGCCAGCAGCAGAACAGGGACTGGGGCCAACGTCCTGACTTTC
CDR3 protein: CASSRTGTGANVLTF

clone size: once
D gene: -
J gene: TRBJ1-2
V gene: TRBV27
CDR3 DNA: TGTGCCAGCAGTTTATCTTGGACAAGTCCCTATGGCTACACCTTC
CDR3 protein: CASSLSWTSPYGYTF

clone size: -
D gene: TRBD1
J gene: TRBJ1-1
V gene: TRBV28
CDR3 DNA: TGTGCCAGTTCGGGACAGGTAAACACTGAAGCTTTCTTT
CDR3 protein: CASSGQVNTEAFF

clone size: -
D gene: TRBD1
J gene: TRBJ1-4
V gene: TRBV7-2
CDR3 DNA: TGTGCCAGCAGCCACGACAGGGCGATAAATGAAAAACTGTTTTTT
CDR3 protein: CASSHDRAINEKLFF

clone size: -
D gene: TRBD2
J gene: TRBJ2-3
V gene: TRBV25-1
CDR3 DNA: TGTGCCAGCAGTGAATTTTCCAGCTGGGGGGGGCAGTATTTT
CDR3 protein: CASSEFSSWGGQYF

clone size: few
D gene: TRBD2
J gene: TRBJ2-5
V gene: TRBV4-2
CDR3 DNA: TGTGCCAGCAGCCAATTAGCGGGAGGCCCCCAAGAGACCCAGTACTTC
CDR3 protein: CASSQLAGGPQETQYF

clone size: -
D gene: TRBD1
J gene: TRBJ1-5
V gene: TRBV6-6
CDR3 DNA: TGTGCCAGCAACTACGGGACAGGGAAAGATCAGCCCCAGCATTTT
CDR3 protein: CASNYGTGKDQPQHF

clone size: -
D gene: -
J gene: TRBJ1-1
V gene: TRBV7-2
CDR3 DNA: TGTGCCAGCAGCCTACGGGATTTGGGTGTTGTCGGTGGGACTGAAGCTTTCTTT
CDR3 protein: CASSLRDLGVVGGTEAFF

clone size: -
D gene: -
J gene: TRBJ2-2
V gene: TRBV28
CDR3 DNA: TGTGCCAGCAGCCCGAGGAGCACCGGGGAGCTGTTTTTT
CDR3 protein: CASSPRSTGELFF

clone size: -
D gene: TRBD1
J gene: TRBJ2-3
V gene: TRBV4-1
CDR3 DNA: TGCGCCAGCAGCTTACAGGGGGCGGGCACAGATACGCAGTATTTT
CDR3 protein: CASSLQGAGTDTQYF